Listed below are T cell receptor beta chains from one sample, sequenced in a study of blood T cell repertoires in COVID-19. Clones were read by immunoSEQ multiplex PCR, and TCRdb kept only the in-frame ones, dropping some. The sample holds around 230,000 clones, 70% to 90% seen once. The specimen sequenced was peripheral blood. The receptors were gathered from a man in his fifties with COVID-19, enrolled during active disease. The CDR3 runs from the conserved cysteine through the conserved F or W. A D gene is named only where the DNA matches it firmly. Clone size is given for some rows only: seen once, a few or many times, or a class if the clone is expanded.

D: TRBD2
J: TRBJ2-7
size: -
V: TRBV20-1
DNA: TGCAGTGCCAGTAGCGGGGGGACCTCCTACGAGCAGTACTTC
CDR3: CSASSGGTSYEQYF

D: -
J: TRBJ2-3
size: -
V: TRBV5-5
DNA: TGTGCCAGCAGCTTATGGGCAGGGAACACACATACGCAGTATTTT
CDR3: CASSLWAGNTHTQYF

D: TRBD2
J: TRBJ2-1
size: once
V: TRBV11-2
DNA: TGTGCCAGCGGGTCGGGGGGTGTTCGGGAGCAGTTCTTC
CDR3: CASGSGGVREQFF

D: -
J: TRBJ1-5
size: -
V: TRBV11-2
DNA: TGTGCCAGCAGCTTAGACAGGGAGGCCCAGCCCCAGCATTTT
CDR3: CASSLDREAQPQHF

D: -
J: TRBJ2-7
size: -
V: TRBV7-3
DNA: TGTGCCAGCAGCAGTTCTCAGGGGTACGAGCAGTACTTC
CDR3: CASSSSQGYEQYF

D: TRBD1
J: TRBJ1-6
size: once
V: TRBV6-5
DNA: TGTGCCAGCAGTTACACGATCGGGACAGGGGGGCGACCCCTCCACTTT
CDR3: CASSYTIGTGGRPLHF

D: -
J: TRBJ2-6
size: -
V: TRBV6-6
DNA: TGTGCCAGCAGTTACTCGCCAGGTGGTGGGGCCAACGTCCTGACTTTC
CDR3: CASSYSPGGGANVLTF

D: TRBD1
J: TRBJ1-6
size: -
V: TRBV27
DNA: TGTGCCAGCAGCTGGGACAGGAATTCACCCCTCCACTTT
CDR3: CASSWDRNSPLHF

D: -
J: TRBJ1-3
size: -
V: TRBV6-4
DNA: TGTGCCAGCAGTGCCGGGTTTTGCGCCATATATTTT
CDR3: CASSAGFCAIYF

D: -
J: TRBJ1-1
size: -
V: TRBV2
DNA: TGTGCCAGCAGTGGGTTGGCCCTGTGGAACACTGAAGCTTTCTTT
CDR3: CASSGLALWNTEAFF

D: -
J: TRBJ2-7
size: -
V: TRBV11-3
DNA: TGTGCCAGCAGCTTAGGTGGGCGCGAGCAGTACTTC
CDR3: CASSLGGREQYF

D: -
J: TRBJ1-2
size: -
V: TRBV5-1
DNA: TGCGCCAGCAGCTCCAAGTTCGGGGGGGATAACTATGGCTACACCTTC
CDR3: CASSSKFGGDNYGYTF

D: -
J: TRBJ1-5
size: -
V: TRBV30
DNA: TGTGCCTGGAGTGTCCAGGGGCAGCAGCCCCAGCATTTT
CDR3: CAWSVQGQQPQHF

D: TRBD1
J: TRBJ1-1
size: -
V: TRBV6-5
DNA: TGTGCCAGCAGAGATACAGGGGGCGTAAACACTGAAGCTTTCTTT
CDR3: CASRDTGGVNTEAFF

D: -
J: TRBJ1-4
size: -
V: TRBV2
DNA: TGTGCCAGCAGTGAACAGGGAATACGTGAAAAACTGTTTTTT
CDR3: CASSEQGIREKLFF

D: -
J: TRBJ2-3
size: -
V: TRBV19
DNA: TGTGCCAGTAGTGGGCTCTTTGGAACAGATACGCAGTATTTT
CDR3: CASSGLFGTDTQYF

D: TRBD1
J: TRBJ2-7
size: -
V: TRBV30
DNA: TGTGCCTGGAGTCGGGACAGGGTCTACGAGCAGTACTTC
CDR3: CAWSRDRVYEQYF